A selection of T cell receptor beta chains follows, all from one sample in a study of blood T cell repertoires in COVID-19. TCRdb keeps only in-frame clones here, not all; method: immunoSEQ multiplex PCR. The sample lists more than 25,000 clones; about 65% were seen once. The specimen was peripheral blood. These receptors came from a human donor in a cohort sampled during active COVID-19. The CDR3 runs from the conserved cysteine through the conserved F or W. The D gene is left open where the match is weak. Clone size is not always given. Where it is, it says once, few, many or a class for expanded clones.

clone_size: NA; v_call: TRBV10-2; j_call: TRBJ2-5; d_call: NA; cdr3_nt: TGCGCCAGCAGTGTAGCGCTTGGGGAGACCCAGTACTTC; cdr3_aa: CASSVALGETQYF
clone_size: NA; v_call: TRBV6-4; j_call: TRBJ2-3; d_call: TRBD1; cdr3_nt: TGTGCCAGCAGGACAGGGGCAGGCACAGATACGCAGTATTTT; cdr3_aa: CASRTGAGTDTQYF
clone_size: NA; v_call: TRBV7-9; j_call: TRBJ2-5; d_call: TRBD2; cdr3_nt: TGTGCCAGCAGCCCCGGGACTAGCGGGAGCGAAGAGACCCAGTACTTC; cdr3_aa: CASSPGTSGSEETQYF
clone_size: NA; v_call: TRBV19; j_call: TRBJ2-1; d_call: TRBD2; cdr3_nt: TGTGCCAGTAGTATGATAGGACTAGCGGGGGGGCCGGAGTTCTTC; cdr3_aa: CASSMIGLAGGPEFF
clone_size: NA; v_call: TRBV27; j_call: TRBJ2-7; d_call: TRBD1; cdr3_nt: TGTGCCAGCAGTTCCGAGGGACAGGGGATCGAGCAGTACTTC; cdr3_aa: CASSSEGQGIEQYF
clone_size: few; v_call: TRBV19; j_call: TRBJ2-2; d_call: NA; cdr3_nt: TGTGCCAGTAGTCCGGAGGGGGGGTACACCGGGGAGCTGTTTTTT; cdr3_aa: CASSPEGGYTGELFF
clone_size: many; v_call: TRBV2; j_call: TRBJ2-7; d_call: TRBD1; cdr3_nt: TGTGCCAGCAGGCGGACAGGGGATACCTACGAGCAGTACTTC; cdr3_aa: CASRRTGDTYEQYF
clone_size: once; v_call: TRBV18; j_call: TRBJ2-7; d_call: TRBD1; cdr3_nt: TGTGCCAGCTCACCCGGGACAGGGAATACCTACGAGCAGTACTTC; cdr3_aa: CASSPGTGNTYEQYF
clone_size: NA; v_call: TRBV6-5; j_call: TRBJ2-5; d_call: NA; cdr3_nt: TGTGCCAGCAGTTACTCGGGAGTGCAATTTGAAGAGACCCAGTACTTC; cdr3_aa: CASSYSGVQFEETQYF
clone_size: NA; v_call: TRBV4-2; j_call: TRBJ2-7; d_call: TRBD2; cdr3_nt: TGTGCCAGCAGCCAGGGTCCGGGACTAGCGCTCGGCGAGCAGTACTTC; cdr3_aa: CASSQGPGLALGEQYF
clone_size: NA; v_call: TRBV29-1; j_call: TRBJ2-3; d_call: NA; cdr3_nt: TGCAGCGCCAGAACAGGCACAGATACGCAGTATTTT; cdr3_aa: CSARTGTDTQYF
clone_size: NA; v_call: TRBV19; j_call: TRBJ2-7; d_call: TRBD1; cdr3_nt: TGTGCCAGTAGCTTGTTGGGGGACAGAACCTACGAGCAGTACTTC; cdr3_aa: CASSLLGDRTYEQYF
clone_size: medium-sized; v_call: TRBV24-1; j_call: TRBJ2-5; d_call: TRBD2; cdr3_nt: TGTGCCACCAGTGATTCTGGGACGGGAGGTCGGGAGACCCAGTACTTC; cdr3_aa: CATSDSGTGGRETQYF
clone_size: NA; v_call: TRBV18; j_call: TRBJ2-3; d_call: TRBD1; cdr3_nt: TGTGCCAGCTTGGACAGGGAAGGCACAGATACGCAGTATTTT; cdr3_aa: CASLDREGTDTQYF
clone_size: NA; v_call: TRBV9; j_call: TRBJ2-3; d_call: NA; cdr3_nt: TGTGCCAGCAGCGTAAGCGGCAGCACAGATACGCAGTATTTT; cdr3_aa: CASSVSGSTDTQYF
clone_size: NA; v_call: TRBV2; j_call: TRBJ1-1; d_call: TRBD1; cdr3_nt: TGTGCCAGCAGCCGAGACCCGACAGGGTTGAACACTGAAGCTTTCTTT; cdr3_aa: CASSRDPTGLNTEAFF
clone_size: NA; v_call: TRBV2; j_call: TRBJ2-1; d_call: TRBD2; cdr3_nt: TGTGCCAGCAGGAGAGGGACTAGCGGGACCTACAATGAGCAGTTCTTC; cdr3_aa: CASRRGTSGTYNEQFF
clone_size: NA; v_call: TRBV13; j_call: TRBJ1-6; d_call: TRBD1; cdr3_nt: TGTGCCAGCAGCCCAGTGACAGGGGGTTCACCCCTCCACTTT; cdr3_aa: CASSPVTGGSPLHF
clone_size: NA; v_call: TRBV4-3; j_call: TRBJ2-1; d_call: NA; cdr3_nt: TGCGCCAGCAGCCTAGGGGGTTACAATGAGCAGTTCTTC; cdr3_aa: CASSLGGYNEQFF
clone_size: NA; v_call: TRBV11-1; j_call: TRBJ2-7; d_call: TRBD2; cdr3_nt: TGTGCCAGCAGCTTTGGGACTAGCTGGGAGTACGAGCAGTACTTC; cdr3_aa: CASSFGTSWEYEQYF
clone_size: NA; v_call: TRBV30; j_call: TRBJ2-7; d_call: NA; cdr3_nt: TGTGCCTGGAGCCCGGGACACTATTTACCCTCCGAGCAGTACTTC; cdr3_aa: CAWSPGHYLPSEQYF
clone_size: few; v_call: TRBV24-1; j_call: TRBJ2-5; d_call: TRBD2; cdr3_nt: TGTGCCACCAGTGAGGAGGTAGCGGGGGCCGAAGAGACCCAGTACTTC; cdr3_aa: CATSEEVAGAEETQYF
clone_size: NA; v_call: TRBV11-2; j_call: TRBJ2-7; d_call: NA; cdr3_nt: TGTGCCAGCAGCTTTCGTATAGACAGAAACTACGAGCAGTACTTC; cdr3_aa: CASSFRIDRNYEQYF
clone_size: NA; v_call: TRBV24-1; j_call: TRBJ1-1; d_call: TRBD1; cdr3_nt: TGTGCCACCAGTGATTTCGACAGGGGTGAAGCTTTCTTT; cdr3_aa: CATSDFDRGEAFF
clone_size: NA; v_call: TRBV23-1; j_call: TRBJ2-3; d_call: TRBD1; cdr3_nt: TGCGCCAGCAGTCAATCAGAACATAAAAGGGACAGCCAGCTCACAGATACGCAGTATTTT; cdr3_aa: CASSQSEHKRDSQLTDTQYF
clone_size: few; v_call: TRBV11-2; j_call: TRBJ2-1; d_call: TRBD2; cdr3_nt: TGTGCCAGCAGCTTAGGGGGAGCGGGAGACCGGTTCTTC; cdr3_aa: CASSLGGAGDRFF
clone_size: NA; v_call: TRBV7-2; j_call: TRBJ2-1; d_call: TRBD2; cdr3_nt: TGTGCCAGCAGCAAAATAGGCGTCGGCGGGAGCGGAGATGAGCAGTTCTTC; cdr3_aa: CASSKIGVGGSGDEQFF
clone_size: NA; v_call: TRBV25-1; j_call: TRBJ1-2; d_call: NA; cdr3_nt: TGTGCCAGCAGTGAACCGGACTATGGCTACACCTTC; cdr3_aa: CASSEPDYGYTF
clone_size: NA; v_call: TRBV15; j_call: TRBJ2-1; d_call: NA; cdr3_nt: TGTGCCACCAGCAGTCTCCCGGGCAGGGGAGACCGTGAGCAGTTCTTC; cdr3_aa: CATSSLPGRGDREQFF
clone_size: NA; v_call: TRBV2; j_call: TRBJ1-6; d_call: NA; cdr3_nt: TGTGCCGGCGTCCGGGAGATCCAGGCACCCCTCCACTTT; cdr3_aa: CAGVREIQAPLHF
clone_size: NA; v_call: TRBV9; j_call: TRBJ2-7; d_call: TRBD2; cdr3_nt: TGTGCCAGCAGCGTTTCTAGCGGAGGCTACGAGCAGTACTTC; cdr3_aa: CASSVSSGGYEQYF
clone_size: NA; v_call: TRBV27; j_call: TRBJ2-7; d_call: NA; cdr3_nt: TGTGCCAGCAGGGTATTAGGGGTTAGCAGTACCTACGAGCAGTACTTC; cdr3_aa: CASRVLGVSSTYEQYF
clone_size: NA; v_call: TRBV7-2; j_call: TRBJ2-5; d_call: NA; cdr3_nt: TGTGCCAGCAGCTTGGGACTTGGGAAGACCCAGTACTTC; cdr3_aa: CASSLGLGKTQYF
clone_size: NA; v_call: TRBV14; j_call: TRBJ2-7; d_call: NA; cdr3_nt: TGTGCCAGCAGCCAAGTACGACAGGTCCAGTACTTC; cdr3_aa: CASSQVRQVQYF
clone_size: NA; v_call: TRBV5-4; j_call: TRBJ1-1; d_call: TRBD1; cdr3_nt: TGTGCCAGCAGCTTACAGGGGGCGAGGGTTGAAGCTTTCTTT; cdr3_aa: CASSLQGARVEAFF
clone_size: once; v_call: TRBV7-2; j_call: TRBJ2-2; d_call: NA; cdr3_nt: TGTGCCAGCAGCCCCCAGGCGTGGTTCGCCGGGGAGCTGTTTTTT; cdr3_aa: CASSPQAWFAGELFF
clone_size: few; v_call: TRBV28; j_call: TRBJ2-7; d_call: TRBD2; cdr3_nt: TGTGCCAGCAGTTCCTGGTTCGACGGGGGGGTATACGAGCAGTACTTC; cdr3_aa: CASSSWFDGGVYEQYF
clone_size: NA; v_call: TRBV15; j_call: TRBJ2-3; d_call: TRBD2; cdr3_nt: TGTGCCACCAGCAGAGATCGGAGCGGGGGGGCCGGAGATACGCAGTATTTT; cdr3_aa: CATSRDRSGGAGDTQYF
clone_size: few; v_call: TRBV27; j_call: TRBJ2-7; d_call: NA; cdr3_nt: TGTGCCAGCAGTTTAACACAGGTTAACGAGCAGTACTTC; cdr3_aa: CASSLTQVNEQYF
clone_size: NA; v_call: TRBV7-6; j_call: TRBJ2-1; d_call: TRBD2; cdr3_nt: TGTGCCAGCAGCTTAGAAGTTAGCGGGAATGAGCAGTTCTTC; cdr3_aa: CASSLEVSGNEQFF